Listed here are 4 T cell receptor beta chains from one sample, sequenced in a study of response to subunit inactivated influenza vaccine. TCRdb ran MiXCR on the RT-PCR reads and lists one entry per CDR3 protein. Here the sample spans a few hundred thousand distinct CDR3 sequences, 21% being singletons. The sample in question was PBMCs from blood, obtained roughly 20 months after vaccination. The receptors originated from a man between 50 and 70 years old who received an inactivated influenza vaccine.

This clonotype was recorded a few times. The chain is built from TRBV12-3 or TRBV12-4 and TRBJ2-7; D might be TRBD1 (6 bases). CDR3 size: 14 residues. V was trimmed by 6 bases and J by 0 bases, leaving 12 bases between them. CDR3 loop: CASSPQGLSYEQYF. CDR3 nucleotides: TGTGCCAGCAGCCCACAGGGTCTCTCCTACGAGCAGTACTTC.

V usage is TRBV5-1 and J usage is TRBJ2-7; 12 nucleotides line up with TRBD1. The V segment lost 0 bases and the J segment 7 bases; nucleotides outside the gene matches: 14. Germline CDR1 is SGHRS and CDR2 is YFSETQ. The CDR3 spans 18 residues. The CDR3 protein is CASSLGASRGQGAREQYF. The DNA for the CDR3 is TGCGCCAGCAGCTTGGGGGCATCAAGGGGACAGGGGGCGAGAGAGCAGTACTTC.

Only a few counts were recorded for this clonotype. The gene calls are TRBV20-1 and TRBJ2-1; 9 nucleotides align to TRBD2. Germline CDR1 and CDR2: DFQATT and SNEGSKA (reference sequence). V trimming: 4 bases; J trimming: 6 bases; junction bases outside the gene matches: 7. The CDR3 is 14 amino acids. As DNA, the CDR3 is TGCAGTGCTACTCTAGCGGGACGAATCAATGAGCAGTTCTTC. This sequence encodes CSATLAGRINEQFF.

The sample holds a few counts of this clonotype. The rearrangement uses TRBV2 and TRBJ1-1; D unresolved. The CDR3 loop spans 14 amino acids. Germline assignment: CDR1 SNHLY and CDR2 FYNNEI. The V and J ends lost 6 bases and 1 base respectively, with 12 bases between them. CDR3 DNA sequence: TGTGCCAGCAGCCCCAGATTAACGAACACTGAAGCTTTCTTT. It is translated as CASSPRLTNTEAFF.